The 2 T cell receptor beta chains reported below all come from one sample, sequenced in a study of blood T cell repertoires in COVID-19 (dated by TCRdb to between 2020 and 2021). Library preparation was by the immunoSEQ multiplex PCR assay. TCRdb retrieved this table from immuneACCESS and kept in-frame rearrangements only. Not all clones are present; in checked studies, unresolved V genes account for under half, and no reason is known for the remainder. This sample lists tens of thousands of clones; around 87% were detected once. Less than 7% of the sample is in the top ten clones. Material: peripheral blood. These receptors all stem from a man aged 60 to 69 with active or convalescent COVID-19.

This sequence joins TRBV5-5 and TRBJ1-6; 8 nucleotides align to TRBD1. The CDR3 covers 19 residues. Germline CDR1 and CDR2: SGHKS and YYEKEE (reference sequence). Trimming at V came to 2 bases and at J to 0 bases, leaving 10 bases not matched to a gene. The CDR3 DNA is TGTGCCAGCAGCTTTCGGCAGGGGGCCCTAAGCTCCTATAATTCACCCCTCCACTTT. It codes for CASSFRQGALSSYNSPLHF.

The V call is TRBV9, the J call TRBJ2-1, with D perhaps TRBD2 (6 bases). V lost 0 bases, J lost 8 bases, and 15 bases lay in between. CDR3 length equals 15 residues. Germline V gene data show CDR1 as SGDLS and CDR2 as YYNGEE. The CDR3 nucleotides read TGTGCCAGCAGCGTAGGAGTAGCGGATAACCATGAGCAGTTCTTC. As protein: CASSVGVADNHEQFF.